Listed below are T cell receptor beta chains from one sample, sequenced in a study of blood T cell repertoires in COVID-19. TCRdb keeps only in-frame clones here, not all; method: immunoSEQ multiplex PCR. The sample lists around 93,000 clones, about 90% occurring once. Sequenced sample: peripheral blood. Receptors were obtained from a young man with COVID-19, enrolled during active disease. Each CDR3 is given with its conserved first and last residue. Each record gives: clone size, D gene, J gene, V gene, CDR3 DNA, CDR3 protein. The D gene is left open where the match is weak. Expanded clones are given a class, and other clones once, few, many or no size at all.

NA	NA	TRBJ2-3	TRBV5-8	TGTGCCAGCAGCCTACAGGACCTTAGCACAGATACGCAGTATTTT	CASSLQDLSTDTQYF
NA	TRBD2	TRBJ2-7	TRBV30	TGTGCCTGGAACCAGCGGGAGGCCTACGAGCAGTACTTC	CAWNQREAYEQYF
NA	TRBD2	TRBJ2-3	TRBV28	TGTGCCAGCAGTTTTCTCCTTACCTCTAGCGGGGAAGATACGCAGTATTTT	CASSFLLTSSGEDTQYF
few	NA	TRBJ2-3	TRBV28	TGTGCCAGCAGCCCGCTAGGGGTGAGCGTTGGTACAGATACGCAGTATTTT	CASSPLGVSVGTDTQYF
NA	TRBD2	TRBJ2-5	TRBV7-8	TGTGCCAGCAGCTTAAGACAGAGGACTAGCGGGAGTAATCGAGAGACCCAGTACTTC	CASSLRQRTSGSNRETQYF
NA	TRBD1	TRBJ2-7	TRBV7-2	TGTGCCAGCAGCTTAGTCGGGACAGGGAGATACGAGCAGTACTTC	CASSLVGTGRYEQYF
NA	TRBD2	TRBJ2-3	TRBV5-1	TGCGCCAGCAGCTTGGCCGGACTAGCATATGATACGCAGTATTTT	CASSLAGLAYDTQYF
NA	NA	TRBJ2-1	TRBV6-1	TGTGCCAGCAGTGAAGCCTCGTTGTACAATGAGCAGTTCTTC	CASSEASLYNEQFF
medium-sized	NA	TRBJ2-2	TRBV4-3	TGCGCCAGCAGCCAAGATGGGGCAGGGATAAACACCGGGGAGCTGTTTTTT	CASSQDGAGINTGELFF
NA	NA	TRBJ2-7	TRBV10-1	TGCGCCAGCAGCCAGGGGGGATCGGTGATAGCGGGGAGACTTTACGAGCAGTACTTC	CASSQGGSVIAGRLYEQYF
NA	TRBD1	TRBJ1-4	TRBV4-3	TGCGCCAGCAGCTCCCAACTAGGGCAGGGGGACGAAAAACTGCTTTTT	CASSSQLGQGDEKLLF
NA	NA	TRBJ1-1	TRBV7-8	TGTGCCAGCAGCTTAGCTACGGGCACTGAAGCTTTCTTT	CASSLATGTEAFF
NA	NA	TRBJ1-1	TRBV2	TGTGCCAGCAGTGAAGTACGGGCCGGGGGCACTGAAGCTTTCTTT	CASSEVRAGGTEAFF
NA	TRBD1	TRBJ1-1	TRBV19	TGTGCCAGTAGTGGGCAGGGGACAGGGGGAACTGAAGCTTTCTTT	CASSGQGTGGTEAFF
once	TRBD1	TRBJ2-3	TRBV4-3	TGCGCCAGCAGCCAAGGACCGGGACAGGGGGCATCAGATACGCAGTATTTT	CASSQGPGQGASDTQYF
NA	TRBD2	TRBJ2-1	TRBV6-2/TRBV6-3	TGTGCCAGCAGTTACGAGCGGGAATACAATGAGCAGTTCTTC	CASSYEREYNEQFF
NA	TRBD2	TRBJ2-2	TRBV14	TGTGCCAGCAGTTCACCGGGACTAACGAACACCGGGGAGCTGTTTTTT	CASSSPGLTNTGELFF
NA	NA	TRBJ1-1	TRBV28	TGTGCCAGCAGTTTAGGGTTCAGCGGCACTGAAGCTTTCTTT	CASSLGFSGTEAFF